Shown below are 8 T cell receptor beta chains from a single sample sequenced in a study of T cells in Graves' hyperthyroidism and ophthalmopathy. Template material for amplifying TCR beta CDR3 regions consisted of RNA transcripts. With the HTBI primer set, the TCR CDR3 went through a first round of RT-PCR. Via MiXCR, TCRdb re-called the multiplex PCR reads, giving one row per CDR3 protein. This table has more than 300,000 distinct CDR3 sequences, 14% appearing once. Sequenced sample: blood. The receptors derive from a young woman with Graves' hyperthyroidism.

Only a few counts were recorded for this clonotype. CDR3 sequence (DNA): TGTGCCAGCAGTTTTGCAGGGATTGTTAACTATGGCTACACCTTC. Its translation: CASSFAGIVNYGYTF. The chain is built from TRBV28 and TRBJ1-2, with D tentatively TRBD1 (5 bases). This CDR3 is 15 amino acids long. The V end was cut by 3 bases, the J end by 1 base, with 12 bases between. Germline V CDR1 and CDR2: MDHEN, SYDVKM.

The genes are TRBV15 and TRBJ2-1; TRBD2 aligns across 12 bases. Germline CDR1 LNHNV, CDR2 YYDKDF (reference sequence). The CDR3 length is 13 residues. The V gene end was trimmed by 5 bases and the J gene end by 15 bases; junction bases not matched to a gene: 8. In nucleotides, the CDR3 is TGTGCCACCAGCCTGGGACTAGCGGGCCCTCCGTTCTTC. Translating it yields CATSLGLAGPPFF.

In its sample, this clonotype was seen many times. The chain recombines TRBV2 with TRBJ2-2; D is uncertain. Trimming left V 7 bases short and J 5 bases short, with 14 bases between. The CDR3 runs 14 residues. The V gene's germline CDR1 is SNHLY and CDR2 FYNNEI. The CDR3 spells CASIWRLDTGELFF. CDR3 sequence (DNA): TGTGCCAGCATCTGGAGACTGGATACCGGGGAGCTGTTTTTT.

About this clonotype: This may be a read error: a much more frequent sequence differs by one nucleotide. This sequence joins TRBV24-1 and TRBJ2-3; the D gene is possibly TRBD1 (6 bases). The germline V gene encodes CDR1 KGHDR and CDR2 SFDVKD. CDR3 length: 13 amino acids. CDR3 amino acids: CVTSNRGTDTQYF. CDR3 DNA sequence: TGTGTCACCAGCAACAGGGGCACAGATACGCAGTATTTT.

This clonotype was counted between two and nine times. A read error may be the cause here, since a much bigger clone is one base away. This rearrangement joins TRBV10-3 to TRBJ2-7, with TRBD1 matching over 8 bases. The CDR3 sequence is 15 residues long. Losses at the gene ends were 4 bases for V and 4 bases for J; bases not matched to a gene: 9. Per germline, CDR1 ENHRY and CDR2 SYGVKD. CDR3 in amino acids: CAISGTRTGIYEQYF. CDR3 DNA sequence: TGTGCCATCAGTGGTACCAGGACAGGGATATACGAGCAGTACTTC.

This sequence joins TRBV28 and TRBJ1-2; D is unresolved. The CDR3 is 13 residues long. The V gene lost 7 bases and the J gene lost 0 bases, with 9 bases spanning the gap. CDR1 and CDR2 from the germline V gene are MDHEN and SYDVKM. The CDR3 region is CASTRSPNYGYTF. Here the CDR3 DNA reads TGTGCCAGCACGCGATCACCTAACTATGGCTACACCTTC.

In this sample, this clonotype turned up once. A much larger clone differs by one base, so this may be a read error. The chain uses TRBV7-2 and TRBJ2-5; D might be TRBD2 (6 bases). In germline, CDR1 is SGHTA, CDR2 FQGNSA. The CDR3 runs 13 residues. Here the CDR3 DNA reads TGTGTCAGCAGGAGGGGAGTGACGGAGACCCAGTACTTC. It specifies CVSRRGVTETQYF.

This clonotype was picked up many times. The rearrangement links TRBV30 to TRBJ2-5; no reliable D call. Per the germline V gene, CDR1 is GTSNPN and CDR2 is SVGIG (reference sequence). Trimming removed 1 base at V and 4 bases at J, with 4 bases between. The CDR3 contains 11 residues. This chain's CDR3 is CAWSGTETQYF. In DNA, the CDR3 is TGTGCCTGGAGTGGGACAGAGACCCAGTACTTC.